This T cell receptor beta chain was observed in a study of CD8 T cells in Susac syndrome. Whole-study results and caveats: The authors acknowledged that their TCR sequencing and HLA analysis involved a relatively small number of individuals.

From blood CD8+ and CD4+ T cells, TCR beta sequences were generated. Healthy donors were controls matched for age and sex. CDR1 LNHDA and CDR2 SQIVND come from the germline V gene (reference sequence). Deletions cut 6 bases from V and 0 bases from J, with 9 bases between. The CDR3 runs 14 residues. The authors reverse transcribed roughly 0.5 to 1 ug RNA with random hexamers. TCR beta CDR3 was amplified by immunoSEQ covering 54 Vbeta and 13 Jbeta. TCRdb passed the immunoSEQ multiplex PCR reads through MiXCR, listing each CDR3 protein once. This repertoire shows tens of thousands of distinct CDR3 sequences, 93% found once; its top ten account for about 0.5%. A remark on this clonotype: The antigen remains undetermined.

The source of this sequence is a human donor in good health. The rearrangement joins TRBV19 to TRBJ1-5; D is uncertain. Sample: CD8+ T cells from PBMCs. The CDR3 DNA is TGTGCCAGTAGCCCGGGATATAGCAATCAGCCCCAGCATTTT. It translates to CASSPGYSNQPQHF.